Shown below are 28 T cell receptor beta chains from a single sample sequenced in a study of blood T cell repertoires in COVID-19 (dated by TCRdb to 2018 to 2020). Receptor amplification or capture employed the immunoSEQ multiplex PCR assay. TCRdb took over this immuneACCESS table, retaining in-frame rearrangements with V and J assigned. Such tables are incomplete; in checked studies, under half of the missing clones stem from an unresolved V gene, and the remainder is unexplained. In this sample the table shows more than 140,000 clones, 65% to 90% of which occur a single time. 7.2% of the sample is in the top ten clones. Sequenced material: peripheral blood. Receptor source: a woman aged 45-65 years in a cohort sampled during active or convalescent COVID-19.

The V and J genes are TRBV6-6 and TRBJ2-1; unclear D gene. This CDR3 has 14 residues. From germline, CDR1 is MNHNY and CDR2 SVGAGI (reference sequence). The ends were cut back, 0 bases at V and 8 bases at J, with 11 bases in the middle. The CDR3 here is CASSYSPLGYEQFF. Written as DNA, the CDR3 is TGTGCCAGCAGTTACTCCCCGCTCGGGTATGAGCAGTTCTTC.

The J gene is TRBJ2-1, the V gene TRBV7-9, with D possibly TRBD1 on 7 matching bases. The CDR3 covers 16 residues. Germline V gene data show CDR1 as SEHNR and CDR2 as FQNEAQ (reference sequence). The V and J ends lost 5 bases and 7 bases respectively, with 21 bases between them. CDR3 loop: CASSLPQGGLQNEQFF. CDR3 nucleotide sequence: TGTGCCAGCAGCCTTCCTCAGGGGGGACTCCAAAATGAGCAGTTCTTC.

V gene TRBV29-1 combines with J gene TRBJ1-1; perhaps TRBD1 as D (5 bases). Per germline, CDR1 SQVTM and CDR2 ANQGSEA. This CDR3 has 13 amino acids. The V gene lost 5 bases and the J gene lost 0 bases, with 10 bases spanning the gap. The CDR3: CSVLSGLNTEAFF. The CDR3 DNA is TGCAGCGTTCTTTCAGGGTTGAACACTGAAGCTTTCTTT. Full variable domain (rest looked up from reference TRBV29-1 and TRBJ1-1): SAVISQKPSRDICQRGTSLTIQCQVDSQVTMMFWYRQQPGQSLTLIATANQGSEATYESGFVIDKFPISRPNLTFSTLTVSNMSPEDSSIYLCSVLSGLNTEAFFGQGTRLTVV.

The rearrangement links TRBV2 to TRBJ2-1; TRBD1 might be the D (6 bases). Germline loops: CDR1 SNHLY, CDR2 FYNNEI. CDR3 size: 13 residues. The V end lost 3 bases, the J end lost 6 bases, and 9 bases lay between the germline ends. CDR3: CASSDGQFNEQFF. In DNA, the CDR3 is TGTGCCAGCAGTGATGGACAGTTCAATGAGCAGTTCTTC.

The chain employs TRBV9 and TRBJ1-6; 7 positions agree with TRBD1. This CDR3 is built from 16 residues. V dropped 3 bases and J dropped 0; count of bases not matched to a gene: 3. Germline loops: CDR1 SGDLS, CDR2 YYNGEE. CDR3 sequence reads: CASSEGQSSYNSPLHF. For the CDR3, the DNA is TGTGCCAGCAGCGAGGGACAGAGCTCCTATAATTCACCCCTCCACTTT.

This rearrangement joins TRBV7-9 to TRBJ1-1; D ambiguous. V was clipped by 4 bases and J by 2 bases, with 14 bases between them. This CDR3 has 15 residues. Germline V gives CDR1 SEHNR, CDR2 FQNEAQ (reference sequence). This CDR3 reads CASSSSLEGNTEAFF. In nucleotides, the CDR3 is TGTGCCAGCAGCTCCTCGTTGGAGGGAAACACTGAAGCTTTCTTT.

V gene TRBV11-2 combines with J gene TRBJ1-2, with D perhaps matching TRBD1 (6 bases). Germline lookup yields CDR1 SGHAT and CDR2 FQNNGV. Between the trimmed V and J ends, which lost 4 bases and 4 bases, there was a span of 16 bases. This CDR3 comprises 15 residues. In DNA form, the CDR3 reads TGTGCCAGCAGCTGGGCAGGGGCAAATTTCTATGGCTACACCTTC. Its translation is CASSWAGANFYGYTF.

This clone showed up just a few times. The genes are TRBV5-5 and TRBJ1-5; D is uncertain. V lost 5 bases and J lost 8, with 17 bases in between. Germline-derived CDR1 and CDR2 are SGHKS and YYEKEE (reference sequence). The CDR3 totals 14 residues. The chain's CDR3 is CASSRYNFTKPQHF. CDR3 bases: TGTGCCAGCAGTCGATACAATTTCACAAAGCCCCAGCATTTT.

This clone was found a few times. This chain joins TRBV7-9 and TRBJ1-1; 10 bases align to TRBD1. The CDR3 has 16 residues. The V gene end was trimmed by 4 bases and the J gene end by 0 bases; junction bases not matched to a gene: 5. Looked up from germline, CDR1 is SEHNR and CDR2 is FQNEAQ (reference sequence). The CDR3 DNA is TGTGCCAGCAGCTCGCCGGGACAGGGGTTGAACACTGAAGCTTTCTTT. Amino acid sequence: CASSSPGQGLNTEAFF.

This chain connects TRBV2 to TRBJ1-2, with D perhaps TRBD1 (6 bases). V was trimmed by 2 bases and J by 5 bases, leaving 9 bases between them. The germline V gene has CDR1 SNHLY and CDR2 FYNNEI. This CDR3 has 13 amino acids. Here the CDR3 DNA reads TGTGCCAGCAGTGAATACAGGGAGTATGGCTACACCTTC. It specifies CASSEYREYGYTF.

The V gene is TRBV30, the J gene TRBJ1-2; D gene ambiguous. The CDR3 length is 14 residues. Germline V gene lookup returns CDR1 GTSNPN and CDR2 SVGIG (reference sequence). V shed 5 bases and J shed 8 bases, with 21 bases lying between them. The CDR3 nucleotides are TGTGCCTGGTGGCCCTCGCTCCAAGGGAGCGGCTACACCTTC. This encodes CAWWPSLQGSGYTF.

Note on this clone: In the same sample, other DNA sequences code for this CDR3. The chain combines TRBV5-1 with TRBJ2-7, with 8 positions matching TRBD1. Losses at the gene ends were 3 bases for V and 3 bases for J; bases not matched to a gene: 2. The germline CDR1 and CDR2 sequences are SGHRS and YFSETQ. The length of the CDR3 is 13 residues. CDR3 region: CASSSGGSYEQYF. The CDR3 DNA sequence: TGCGCCAGCAGCTCAGGGGGCAGCTACGAGCAGTACTTC.

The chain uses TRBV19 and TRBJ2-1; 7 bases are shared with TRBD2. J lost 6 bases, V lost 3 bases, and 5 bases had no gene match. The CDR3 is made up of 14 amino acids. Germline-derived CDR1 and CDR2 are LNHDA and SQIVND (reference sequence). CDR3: CASSIRLAGNEQFF. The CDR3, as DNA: TGTGCCAGTAGTATTCGGTTAGCGGGCAATGAGCAGTTCTTC.

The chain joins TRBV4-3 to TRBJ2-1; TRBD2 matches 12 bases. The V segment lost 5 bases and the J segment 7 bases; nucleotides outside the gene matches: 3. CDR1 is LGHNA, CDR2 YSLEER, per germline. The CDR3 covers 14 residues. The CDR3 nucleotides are TGCGCCAGCAGCGATCTAGCGGGAGGGAATGAGCAGTTCTTC. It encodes CASSDLAGGNEQFF.

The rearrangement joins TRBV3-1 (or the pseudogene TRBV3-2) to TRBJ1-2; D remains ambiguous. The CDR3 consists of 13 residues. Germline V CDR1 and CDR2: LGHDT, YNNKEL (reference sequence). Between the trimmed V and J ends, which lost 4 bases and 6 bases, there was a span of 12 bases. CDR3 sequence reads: CASSPNEEDGYTF. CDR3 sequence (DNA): TGTGCCAGCAGCCCAAACGAGGAGGATGGCTACACCTTC.

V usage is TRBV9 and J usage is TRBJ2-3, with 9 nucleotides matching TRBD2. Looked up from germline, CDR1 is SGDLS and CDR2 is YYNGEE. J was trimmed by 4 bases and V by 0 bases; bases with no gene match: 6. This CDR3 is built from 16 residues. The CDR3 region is CASSVDSGGGSDTQYF. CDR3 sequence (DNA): TGTGCCAGCAGCGTAGATAGCGGGGGAGGATCAGATACGCAGTATTTT.

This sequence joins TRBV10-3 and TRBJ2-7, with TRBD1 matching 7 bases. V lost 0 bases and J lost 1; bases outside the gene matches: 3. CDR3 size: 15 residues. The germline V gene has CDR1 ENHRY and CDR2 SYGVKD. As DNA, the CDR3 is TGTGCCATCAGTGAGTCAGCAGGGGGATCCTACGAGCAGTACTTC. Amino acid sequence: CAISESAGGSYEQYF.

The CDR3 coding sequence is TGTGCCAGCAGCAAGGGACAAGGGAACACCGGGGAGCTGTTTTTT. Residues: CASSKGQGNTGELFF. This chain connects TRBV7-9 to TRBJ2-2; a possible D gene is TRBD1 (6 bases). Germline CDR1 reads SEHNR; CDR2 reads FQNEAQ (reference sequence). Trimming left V 5 bases short and J 1 base short, with 11 bases between. The CDR3 contains 15 residues.

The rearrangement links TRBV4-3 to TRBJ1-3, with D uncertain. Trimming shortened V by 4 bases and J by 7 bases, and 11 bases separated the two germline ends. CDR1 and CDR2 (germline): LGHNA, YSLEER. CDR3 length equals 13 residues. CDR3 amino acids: CASSLLSGNTIYF. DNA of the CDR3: TGCGCCAGCAGCCTTCTCTCGGGGAACACCATATATTTT.

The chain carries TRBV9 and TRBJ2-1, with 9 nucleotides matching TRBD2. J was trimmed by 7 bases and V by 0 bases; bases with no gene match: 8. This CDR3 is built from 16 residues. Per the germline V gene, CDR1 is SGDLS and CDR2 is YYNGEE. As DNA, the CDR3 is TGTGCCAGCAGCGTAGCTTCGCGGGGGGGCCGGAATGAGCAGTTCTTC. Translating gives CASSVASRGGRNEQFF.

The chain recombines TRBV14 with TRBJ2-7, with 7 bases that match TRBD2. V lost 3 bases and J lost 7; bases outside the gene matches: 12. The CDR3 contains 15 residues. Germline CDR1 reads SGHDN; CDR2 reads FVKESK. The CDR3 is CASSHHKLGGDEQYF. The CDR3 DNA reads TGTGCCAGCAGCCACCACAAGCTGGGGGGGGATGAGCAGTACTTC.

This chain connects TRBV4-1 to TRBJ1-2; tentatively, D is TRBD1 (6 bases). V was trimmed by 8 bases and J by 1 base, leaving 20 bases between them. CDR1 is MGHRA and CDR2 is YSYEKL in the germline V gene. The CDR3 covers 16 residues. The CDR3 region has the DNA TGCGCCAGCGGGGGGGGGTATGGCAGGGGTAACTATGGCTACACCTTC. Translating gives CASGGGYGRGNYGYTF.

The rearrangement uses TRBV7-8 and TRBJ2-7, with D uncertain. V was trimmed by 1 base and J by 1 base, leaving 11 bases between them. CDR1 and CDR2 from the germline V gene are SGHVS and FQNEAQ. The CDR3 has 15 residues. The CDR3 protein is CASSLGPAASYEQYF. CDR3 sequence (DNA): TGTGCCAGCAGCTTAGGCCCGGCGGCATCCTACGAGCAGTACTTC.

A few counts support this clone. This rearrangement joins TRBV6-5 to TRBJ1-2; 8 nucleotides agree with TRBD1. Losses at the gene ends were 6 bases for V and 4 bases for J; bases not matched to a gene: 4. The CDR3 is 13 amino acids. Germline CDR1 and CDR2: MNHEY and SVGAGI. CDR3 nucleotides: TGTGCCAGCAGAAGTACAGGGGGCTATGGCTACACCTTC. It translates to CASRSTGGYGYTF.

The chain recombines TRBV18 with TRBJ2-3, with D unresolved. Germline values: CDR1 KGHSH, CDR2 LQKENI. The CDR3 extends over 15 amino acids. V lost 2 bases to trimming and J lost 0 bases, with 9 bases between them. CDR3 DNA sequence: TGTGCCAGCTCACCATCGCGGCTGAGCACAGATACGCAGTATTTT. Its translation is CASSPSRLSTDTQYF.

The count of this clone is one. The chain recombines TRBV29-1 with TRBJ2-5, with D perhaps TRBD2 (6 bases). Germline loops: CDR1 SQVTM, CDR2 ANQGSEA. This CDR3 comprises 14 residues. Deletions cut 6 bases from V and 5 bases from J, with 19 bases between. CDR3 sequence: CSVDSSASGETQYF. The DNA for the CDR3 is TGCAGCGTGGATTCTAGCGCTTCGGGGGAGACCCAGTACTTC.

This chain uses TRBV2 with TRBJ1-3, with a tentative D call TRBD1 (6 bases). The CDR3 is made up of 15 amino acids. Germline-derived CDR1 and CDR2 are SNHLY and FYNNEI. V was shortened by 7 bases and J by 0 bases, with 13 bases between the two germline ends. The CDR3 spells CASKPGQSSGNTIYF. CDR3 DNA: TGTGCCAGCAAGCCCGGACAGAGCTCTGGAAACACCATATATTTT.

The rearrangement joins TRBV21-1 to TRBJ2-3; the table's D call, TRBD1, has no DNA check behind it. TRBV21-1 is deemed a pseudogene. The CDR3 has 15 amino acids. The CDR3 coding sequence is TGTGCCAGCAGCACCCGGGACAGGATCACAGATACGCAGTATTTT. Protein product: CASSTRDRITDTQYF.